These 12 T cell receptor beta chains came from one sample sequenced in a study of human T cells and chemical hapten exposure. The time point is: patch test 3, about 24 weeks after DPC sensitization. This sample's treatment: therapeutic diphenylcyclopropenone sensitization with weekly scalp DPC. A single record per CDR3 protein comes from TCRdb applying MiXCR to the RACE reads. The profile shows under 75,000 distinct CDR3 sequences, around 10% of them singletons. Here the sequenced sample was whole blood, taken in connection with sensitization to the hapten diphenylcyclopropenone (DPC). These receptors originate from a woman between 50 and 59 years old with alopecia areata. Some clones in this sample may be carry-over from other donors' samples.

At least ten counts were recorded for this clonotype. The chain uses TRBV28 and TRBJ1-2, with a tentative D call TRBD1 (6 bases). Germline assignment: CDR1 MDHEN and CDR2 SYDVKM. There are 12 residues in the CDR3. The germline V and J ends were trimmed by 5 bases and 5 bases, with 9 bases remaining between them. Here the CDR3 reads CASSPQGYGYTF. CDR3 DNA sequence: TGTGCCAGCAGTCCACAGGGTTATGGCTACACCTTC.

The gene calls are TRBV6-5 and TRBJ2-5; a weak D match, TRBD2 (5 bases). V was cut by 0 bases and J by 4 bases, with 15 bases left in between. The CDR3 is 16 amino acids. CDR1 and CDR2 from the germline V gene are MNHEY and SVGAGI. In DNA form, the CDR3 reads TGTGCCAGCAGTTACTCGAGCGGACCCTGGGGAGAGACCCAGTACTTC. Translation gives CASSYSSGPWGETQYF.

This clonotype was picked up a small number of times. J is TRBJ2-1 and V is TRBV6-5, with 8 bases aligning to TRBD2. The ends lost 0 bases at V and 7 bases at J; junction bases unmatched: 5. The germline V gene has CDR1 MNHEY and CDR2 SVGAGI. This CDR3 has 15 amino acids. The CDR3 coding sequence is TGTGCCAGCAGTTACTCTCGGGGGGGGCCGAATGAGCAGTTCTTC. Protein sequence: CASSYSRGGPNEQFF.

The genes are TRBV20-1 and TRBJ1-5; unclear D gene. Germline lookup yields CDR1 DFQATT and CDR2 SNEGSKA (reference sequence). This CDR3 comprises 14 residues. V shed 5 bases and J shed 7 bases, with 18 bases lying between them. CDR3 protein: CSARQDEGIQPQHF. CDR3 nucleotide sequence: TGCAGTGCTCGGCAGGACGAGGGAATCCAGCCCCAGCATTTT.

This clonotype has a handful of counts. J is TRBJ1-2 and V is TRBV4-3, with a tentative D call TRBD1 (6 bases). CDR3 size: 14 residues. V lost 3 bases to trimming and J lost 4 bases, with 12 bases between them. CDR1 LGHNA and CDR2 YSLEER come from the germline V gene. The CDR3 sequence is CASSQEQGGYGYTF. CDR3 sequence (DNA): TGCGCCAGCAGCCAGGAACAGGGAGGCTATGGCTACACCTTC.

This clonotype occurred a few times. The J gene is TRBJ2-1, the V gene TRBV7-9; TRBD2 matches 11 bases. V trimming: 2 bases; J trimming: 15 bases; junction bases outside the gene matches: 6. The CDR3 extends over 13 amino acids. Germline assignment: CDR1 SEHNR and CDR2 FQNEAQ (reference sequence). Here the CDR3 DNA reads TGTGCCAGCAGCTTAAATAGCGGGAGGGTCTGGTTCTTC. As protein: CASSLNSGRVWFF.

This sequence joins TRBV4-1 and TRBJ1-1; no definite D call. Germline-derived CDR1 and CDR2 are MGHRA and YSYEKL. With 3 bases removed from V and 0 bases from J, the gap between germline ends came to 8 bases. This CDR3 region has 14 residues. Written as DNA, the CDR3 is TGCGCCAGCAGCCAGCGCGAAGTGAACACTGAAGCTTTCTTT. Amino acid sequence: CASSQREVNTEAFF.

Ten or more counts support this clonotype. The J gene is TRBJ1-4, the V gene TRBV7-2; D is unclear. This CDR3 has 14 amino acids. Germline CDR1 and CDR2: SGHTA and FQGNSA. V shed 2 bases and J shed 4 bases, with 8 bases lying between them. Written as DNA, the CDR3 is TGTGCCAGCAGCTTACAGGCAAATAATGAAAAACTGTTTTTT. Residues: CASSLQANNEKLFF.

This clonotype came up many times. The junction and the germline gene differ at one end; a read error may be behind it. This rearrangement joins TRBV2 to TRBJ1-3; D is perhaps TRBD1 (6 bases). The V gene's germline CDR1 is SNHLY and CDR2 FYNNEI. The CDR3 consists of 15 residues. CDR3 amino acids: CASCEQGTPGNTIYF. The CDR3 coding sequence is TGTGCCAGCTGTGAGCAGGGGACTCCTGGAAACACCATATATTTT.

The rearrangement uses TRBV4-3 and TRBJ1-4, with 7 positions matching TRBD1. The ends lost 3 bases at V and 13 bases at J; junction bases unmatched: 11. This CDR3 has 14 amino acids. Germline CDR1 is LGHNA and CDR2 is YSLEER. The CDR3 protein is CASSQTGFGKALFF. CDR3 DNA sequence: TGCGCCAGCAGCCAGACAGGGTTCGGGAAGGCACTGTTTTTT.

The genes are TRBV6-6 and TRBJ2-5; TRBD2 matches 9 bases. CDR1 and CDR2 from the germline V gene are MNHNY and SVGAGI (reference sequence). V shed 2 bases and J 4 bases; nucleotides not matched to a gene: 5. There are 15 residues in the CDR3. CDR3 residues: CASSYGGSGGETQYF. The CDR3 bases are TGTGCCAGCAGTTACGGGGGTAGCGGGGGAGAGACCCAGTACTTC.

The chain uses TRBV6-2 or TRBV6-3 and TRBJ2-3, with D uncertain. Germline lookup yields CDR1 MNHEY and CDR2 SVGEGT. Trimming left V 7 bases short and J 2 bases short, with 4 bases between. The CDR3 is 11 residues long. The CDR3 sequence: CASKLTDTQYF. CDR3 DNA sequence: TGTGCCAGCAAGCTCACAGATACGCAGTATTTT.